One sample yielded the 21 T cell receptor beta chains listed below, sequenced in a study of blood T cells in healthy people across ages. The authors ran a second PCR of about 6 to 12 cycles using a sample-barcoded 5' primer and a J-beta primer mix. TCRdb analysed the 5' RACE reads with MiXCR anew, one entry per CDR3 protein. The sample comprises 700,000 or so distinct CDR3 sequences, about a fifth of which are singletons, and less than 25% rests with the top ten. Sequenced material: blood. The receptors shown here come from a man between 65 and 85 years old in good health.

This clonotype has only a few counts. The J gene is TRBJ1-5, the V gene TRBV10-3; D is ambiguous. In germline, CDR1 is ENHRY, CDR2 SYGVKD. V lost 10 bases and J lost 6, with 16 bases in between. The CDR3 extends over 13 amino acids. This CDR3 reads CATQDLSTQPQHF. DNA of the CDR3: TGTGCCACGCAAGATCTTTCAACTCAGCCCCAGCATTTT.

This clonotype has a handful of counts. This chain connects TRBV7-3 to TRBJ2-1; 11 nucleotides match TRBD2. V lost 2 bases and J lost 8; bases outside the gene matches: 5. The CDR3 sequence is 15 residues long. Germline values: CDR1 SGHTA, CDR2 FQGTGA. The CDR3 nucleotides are TGTGCCAGCAGCTTACAGACTAGCGGGATCGATGAGCAGTTCTTC. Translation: CASSLQTSGIDEQFF.

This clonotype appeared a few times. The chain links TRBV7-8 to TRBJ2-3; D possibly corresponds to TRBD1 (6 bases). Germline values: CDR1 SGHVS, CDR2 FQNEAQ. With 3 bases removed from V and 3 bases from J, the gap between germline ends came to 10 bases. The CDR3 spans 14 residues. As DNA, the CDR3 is TGTGCCAGCAGCTTTGCGGACAGAACAGATACGCAGTATTTT. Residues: CASSFADRTDTQYF.

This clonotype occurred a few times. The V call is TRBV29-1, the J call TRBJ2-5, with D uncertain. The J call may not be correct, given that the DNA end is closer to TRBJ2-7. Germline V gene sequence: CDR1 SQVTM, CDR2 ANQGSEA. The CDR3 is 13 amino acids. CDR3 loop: CSVAPSGTYEQYF. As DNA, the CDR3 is TGCAGCGTTGCGCCCTCAGGCACCTACGAGCAGTACTTC.

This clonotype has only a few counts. The CDR3 sequence is CATSEPTGGQETQYF. The CDR3 bases are TGTGCCACCAGTGAACCGACAGGGGGACAAGAGACCCAGTACTTC. The chain couples TRBV24-1 to TRBJ2-5, with 9 bases matching TRBD1. The V segment lost 4 bases and the J segment 2 bases; nucleotides outside the gene matches: 4. The V gene's germline CDR1 is KGHDR and CDR2 SFDVKD. The CDR3 is made up of 15 amino acids.

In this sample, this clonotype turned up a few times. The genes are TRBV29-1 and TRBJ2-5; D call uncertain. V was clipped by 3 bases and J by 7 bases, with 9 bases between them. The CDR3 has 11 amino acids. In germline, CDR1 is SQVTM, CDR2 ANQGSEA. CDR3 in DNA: TGCAGCGTTGATGAGTTGGGGACCCAGTACTTC. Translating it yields CSVDELGTQYF.

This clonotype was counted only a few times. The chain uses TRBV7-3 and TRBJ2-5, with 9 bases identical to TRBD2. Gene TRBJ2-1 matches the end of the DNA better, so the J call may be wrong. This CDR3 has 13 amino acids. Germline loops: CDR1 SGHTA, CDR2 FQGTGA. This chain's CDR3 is CASSSRLAAEQFF. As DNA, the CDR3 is TGTGCCAGCAGCAGCCGACTAGCGGCTGAGCAGTTCTTC.

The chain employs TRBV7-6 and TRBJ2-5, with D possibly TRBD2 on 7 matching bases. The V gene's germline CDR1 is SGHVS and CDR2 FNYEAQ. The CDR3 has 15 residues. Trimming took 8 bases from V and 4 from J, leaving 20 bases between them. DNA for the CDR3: TGTGCCAGCGGGGGAGGCGGGGGCACTGTAGAGACCCAGTACTTC. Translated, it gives CASGGGGGTVETQYF.

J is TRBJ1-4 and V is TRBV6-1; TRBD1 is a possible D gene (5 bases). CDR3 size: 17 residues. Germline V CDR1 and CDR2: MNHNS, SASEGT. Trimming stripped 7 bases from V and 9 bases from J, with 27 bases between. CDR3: CASTPPSGGTRGQKLFF. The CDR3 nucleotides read TGTGCCAGCACTCCCCCATCGGGTGGAACTCGGGGCCAAAAACTGTTTTTT.

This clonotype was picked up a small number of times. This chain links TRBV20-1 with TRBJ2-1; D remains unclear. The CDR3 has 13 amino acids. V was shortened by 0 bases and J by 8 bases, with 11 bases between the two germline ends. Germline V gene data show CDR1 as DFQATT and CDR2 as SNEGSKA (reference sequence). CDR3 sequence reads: CSAREDPGDEQFF. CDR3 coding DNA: TGCAGTGCTAGAGAGGACCCTGGGGATGAGCAGTTCTTC.

The CDR3 is CASSLTELRNGEQFF. Written as DNA, the CDR3 is TGTGCCAGCAGCTTAACGGAATTGAGGAACGGGGAGCAGTTCTTC. The chain links TRBV7-8 to TRBJ2-1; D is undetermined. Trimming shortened V by 2 bases and J by 10 bases, and 18 bases separated the two germline ends. This CDR3 is built from 15 residues. The V gene's germline CDR1 is SGHVS and CDR2 FQNEAQ.

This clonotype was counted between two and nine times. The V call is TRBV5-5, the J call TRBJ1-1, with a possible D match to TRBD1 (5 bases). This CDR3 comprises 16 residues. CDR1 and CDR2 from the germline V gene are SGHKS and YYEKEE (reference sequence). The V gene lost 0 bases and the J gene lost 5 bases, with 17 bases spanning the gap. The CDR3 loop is CASSLAIFVGRTEAFF. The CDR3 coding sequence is TGTGCCAGCAGCTTGGCAATATTTGTGGGGCGGACTGAAGCTTTCTTT.

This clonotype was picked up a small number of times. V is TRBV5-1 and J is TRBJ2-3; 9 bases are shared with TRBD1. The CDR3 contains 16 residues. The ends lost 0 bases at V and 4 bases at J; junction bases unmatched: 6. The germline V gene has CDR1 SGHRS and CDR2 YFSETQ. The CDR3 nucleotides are TGCGCCAGCAGCTTGGACGGACAGGGGAGGGCAGATACGCAGTATTTT. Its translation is CASSLDGQGRADTQYF.

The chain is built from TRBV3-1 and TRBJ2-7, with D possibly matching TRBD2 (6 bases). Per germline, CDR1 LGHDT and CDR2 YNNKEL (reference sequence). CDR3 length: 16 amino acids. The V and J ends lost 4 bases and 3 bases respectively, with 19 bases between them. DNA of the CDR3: TGTGCCAGCAGCCCCCAGTGGGACGGGGGTAACTACGAGCAGTACTTC. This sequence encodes CASSPQWDGGNYEQYF.

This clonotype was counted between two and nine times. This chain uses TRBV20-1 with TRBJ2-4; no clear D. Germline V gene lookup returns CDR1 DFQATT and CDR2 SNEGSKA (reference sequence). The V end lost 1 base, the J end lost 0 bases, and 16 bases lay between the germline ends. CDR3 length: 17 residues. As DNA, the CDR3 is TGCAGTGCTAGAGGCGCTGGCCAGGAACTAGCCAAAAACATTCAGTACTTC. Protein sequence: CSARGAGQELAKNIQYF.

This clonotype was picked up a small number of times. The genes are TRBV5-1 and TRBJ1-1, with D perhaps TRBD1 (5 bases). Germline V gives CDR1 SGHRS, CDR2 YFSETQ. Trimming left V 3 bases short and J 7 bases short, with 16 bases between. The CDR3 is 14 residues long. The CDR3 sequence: CASSSSGTGDEAFF. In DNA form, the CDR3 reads TGCGCCAGCAGCTCCTCCGGGACGGGTGATGAAGCTTTCTTT.

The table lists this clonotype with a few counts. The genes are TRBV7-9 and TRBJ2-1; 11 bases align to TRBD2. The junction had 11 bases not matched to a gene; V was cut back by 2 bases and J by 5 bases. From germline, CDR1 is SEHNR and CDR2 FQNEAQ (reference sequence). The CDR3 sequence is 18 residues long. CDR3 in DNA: TGTGCCAGCAGCTTACCCGGGCTAGCGGGAGGCCTGGACAATGAGCAGTTCTTC. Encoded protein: CASSLPGLAGGLDNEQFF.

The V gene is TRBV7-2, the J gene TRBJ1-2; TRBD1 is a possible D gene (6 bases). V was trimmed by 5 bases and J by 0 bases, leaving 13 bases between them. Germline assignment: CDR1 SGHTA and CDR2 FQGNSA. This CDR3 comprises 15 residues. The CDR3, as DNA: TGTGCCAGCAGCCCCGGGGGCATCCCTAACTATGGCTACACCTTC. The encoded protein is CASSPGGIPNYGYTF.

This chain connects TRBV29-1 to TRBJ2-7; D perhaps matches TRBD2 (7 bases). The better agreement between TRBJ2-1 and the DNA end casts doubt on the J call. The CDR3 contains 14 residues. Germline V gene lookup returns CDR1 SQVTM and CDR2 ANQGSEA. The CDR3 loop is CSALRWGGLNEQFF. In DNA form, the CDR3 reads TGCAGCGCGTTACGGTGGGGGGGCCTGAATGAGCAGTTCTTC.

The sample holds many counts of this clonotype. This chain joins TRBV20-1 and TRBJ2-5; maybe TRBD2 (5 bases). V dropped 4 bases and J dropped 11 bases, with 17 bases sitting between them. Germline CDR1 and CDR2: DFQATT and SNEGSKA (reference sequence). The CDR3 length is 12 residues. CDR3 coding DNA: TGCAGTGCTAATAGAGAGCCGGGAACTCAGTACTTC. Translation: CSANREPGTQYF.

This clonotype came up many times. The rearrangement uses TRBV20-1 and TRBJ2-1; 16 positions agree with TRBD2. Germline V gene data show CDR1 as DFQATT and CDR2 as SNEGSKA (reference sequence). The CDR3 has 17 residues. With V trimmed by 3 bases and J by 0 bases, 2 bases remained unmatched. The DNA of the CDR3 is TGCAGTGCTAGGGGGACTAGCGGGAGGGCCTCCTACAATGAGCAGTTCTTC. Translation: CSARGTSGRASYNEQFF.